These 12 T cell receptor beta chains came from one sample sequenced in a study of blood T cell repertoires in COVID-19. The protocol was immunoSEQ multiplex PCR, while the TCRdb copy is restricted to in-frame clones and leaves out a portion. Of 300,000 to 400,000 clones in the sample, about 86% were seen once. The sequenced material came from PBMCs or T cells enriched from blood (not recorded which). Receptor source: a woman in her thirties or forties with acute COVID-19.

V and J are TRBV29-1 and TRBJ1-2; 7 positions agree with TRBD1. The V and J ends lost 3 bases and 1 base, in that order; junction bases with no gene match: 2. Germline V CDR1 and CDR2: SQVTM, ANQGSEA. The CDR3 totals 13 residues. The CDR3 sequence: CSVEAGGNYGYTF. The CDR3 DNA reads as TGCAGCGTTGAGGCAGGGGGTAACTATGGCTACACCTTC.

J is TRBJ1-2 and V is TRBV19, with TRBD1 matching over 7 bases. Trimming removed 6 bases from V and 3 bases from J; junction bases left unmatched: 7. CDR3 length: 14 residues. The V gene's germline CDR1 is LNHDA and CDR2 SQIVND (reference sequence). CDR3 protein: CASSGGGFHYGYTF. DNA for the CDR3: TGTGCCAGTAGCGGAGGGGGCTTCCACTATGGCTACACCTTC. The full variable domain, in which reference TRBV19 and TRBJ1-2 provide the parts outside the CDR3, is DGGITQSPKYLFRKEGQNVTLSCEQNLNHDAMYWYRQDPGQGLRLIYYSQIVNDFQKGDIAEGYSVSREKKESFPLTVTSAQKNPTAFYLCASSGGGFHYGYTFGSGTRLTVV.

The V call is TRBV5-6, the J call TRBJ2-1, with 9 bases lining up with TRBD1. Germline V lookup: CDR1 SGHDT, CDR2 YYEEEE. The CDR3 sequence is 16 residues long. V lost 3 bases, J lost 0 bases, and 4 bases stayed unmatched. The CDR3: CASSWGTGSSYNEQFF. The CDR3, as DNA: TGTGCCAGCAGCTGGGGGACAGGGAGCTCCTACAATGAGCAGTTCTTC.

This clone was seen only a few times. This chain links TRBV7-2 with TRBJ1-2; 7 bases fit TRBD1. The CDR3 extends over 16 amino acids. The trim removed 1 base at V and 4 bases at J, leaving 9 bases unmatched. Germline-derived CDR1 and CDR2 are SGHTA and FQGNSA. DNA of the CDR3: TGTGCCAGCAGCTTAGGAAAGACAGGGCCCGTCTATGGCTACACCTTC. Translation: CASSLGKTGPVYGYTF.

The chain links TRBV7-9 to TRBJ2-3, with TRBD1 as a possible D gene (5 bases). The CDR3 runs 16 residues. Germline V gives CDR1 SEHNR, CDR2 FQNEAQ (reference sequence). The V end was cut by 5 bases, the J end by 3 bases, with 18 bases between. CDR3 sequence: CASSKLTGPATDTQYF. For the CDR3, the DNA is TGTGCCAGCAGCAAACTAACAGGACCCGCTACAGATACGCAGTATTTT.

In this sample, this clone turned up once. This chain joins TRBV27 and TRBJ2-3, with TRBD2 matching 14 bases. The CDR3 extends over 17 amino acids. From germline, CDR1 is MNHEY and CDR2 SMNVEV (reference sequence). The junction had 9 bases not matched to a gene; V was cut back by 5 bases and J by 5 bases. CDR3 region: CASSPLTSGRARDTQYF. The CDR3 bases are TGTGCCAGCAGTCCACTGACTAGCGGGAGGGCTAGAGATACGCAGTATTTT.

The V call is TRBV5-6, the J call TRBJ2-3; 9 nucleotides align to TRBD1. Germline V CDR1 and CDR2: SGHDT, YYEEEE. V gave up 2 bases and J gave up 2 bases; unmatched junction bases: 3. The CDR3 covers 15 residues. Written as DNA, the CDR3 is TGTGCCAGCAGCTTTGGGACAGGGAACACAGATACGCAGTATTTT. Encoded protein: CASSFGTGNTDTQYF.

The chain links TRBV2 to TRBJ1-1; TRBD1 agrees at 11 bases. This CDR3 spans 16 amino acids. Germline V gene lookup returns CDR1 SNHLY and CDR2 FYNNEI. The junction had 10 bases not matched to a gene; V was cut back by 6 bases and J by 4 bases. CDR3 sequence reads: CASRGGQGVSGTEAFF. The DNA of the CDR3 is TGTGCCAGCAGAGGGGGACAGGGGGTATCTGGCACTGAAGCTTTCTTT. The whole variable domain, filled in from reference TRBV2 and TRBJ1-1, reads EPEVTQTPSHQVTQMGQEVILRCVPISNHLYFYWYRQILGQKVEFLVSFYNNEISEKSEIFDDQFSVERPDGSNFTLKIRSTKLEDSAMYFCASRGGQGVSGTEAFFGQGTRLTVV.

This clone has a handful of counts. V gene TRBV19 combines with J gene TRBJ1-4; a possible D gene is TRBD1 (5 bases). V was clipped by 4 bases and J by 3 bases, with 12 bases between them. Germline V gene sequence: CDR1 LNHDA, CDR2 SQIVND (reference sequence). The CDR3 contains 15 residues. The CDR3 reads CASSKTELANEKLFF. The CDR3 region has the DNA TGTGCCAGTAGTAAGACAGAATTGGCTAATGAAAAACTGTTTTTT.

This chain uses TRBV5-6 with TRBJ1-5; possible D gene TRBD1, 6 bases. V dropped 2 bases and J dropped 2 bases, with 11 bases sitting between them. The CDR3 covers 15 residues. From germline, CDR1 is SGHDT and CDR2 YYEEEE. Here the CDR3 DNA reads TGTGCCAGCAGCTTCGCGGGGGCAGGCAATCAGCCCCAGCATTTT. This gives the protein CASSFAGAGNQPQHF.

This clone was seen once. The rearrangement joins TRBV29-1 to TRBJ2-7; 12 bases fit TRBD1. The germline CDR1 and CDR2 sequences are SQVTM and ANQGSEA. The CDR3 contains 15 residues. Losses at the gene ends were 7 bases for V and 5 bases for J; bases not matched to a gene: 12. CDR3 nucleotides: TGCAGCGGTGGTTTAGGGGACAGGGGGCCCAACGAGCAGTACTTC. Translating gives CSGGLGDRGPNEQYF.

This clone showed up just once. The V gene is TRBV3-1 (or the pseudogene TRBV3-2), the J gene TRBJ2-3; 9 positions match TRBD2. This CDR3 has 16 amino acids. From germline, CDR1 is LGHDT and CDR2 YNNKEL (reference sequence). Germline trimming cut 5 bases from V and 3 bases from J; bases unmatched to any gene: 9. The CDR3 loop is CASSIRGGAGTDTQYF. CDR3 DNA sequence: TGTGCCAGCAGCATACGCGGGGGGGCGGGGACAGATACGCAGTATTTT.